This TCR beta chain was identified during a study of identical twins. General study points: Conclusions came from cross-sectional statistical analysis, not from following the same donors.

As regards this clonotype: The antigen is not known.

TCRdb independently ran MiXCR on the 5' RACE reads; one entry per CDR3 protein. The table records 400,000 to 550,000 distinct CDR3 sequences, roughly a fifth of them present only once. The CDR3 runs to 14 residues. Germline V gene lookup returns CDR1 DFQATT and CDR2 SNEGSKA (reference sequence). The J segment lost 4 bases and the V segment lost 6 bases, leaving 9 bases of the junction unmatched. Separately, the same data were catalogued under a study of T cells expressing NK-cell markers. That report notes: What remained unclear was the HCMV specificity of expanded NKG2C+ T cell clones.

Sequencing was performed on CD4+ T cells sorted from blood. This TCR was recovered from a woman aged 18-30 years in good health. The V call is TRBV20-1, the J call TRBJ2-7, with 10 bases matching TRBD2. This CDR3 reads CSARWASGSYEQYF. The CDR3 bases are TGCAGTGCCCGGTGGGCTAGCGGGAGTTACGAGCAGTACTTC.